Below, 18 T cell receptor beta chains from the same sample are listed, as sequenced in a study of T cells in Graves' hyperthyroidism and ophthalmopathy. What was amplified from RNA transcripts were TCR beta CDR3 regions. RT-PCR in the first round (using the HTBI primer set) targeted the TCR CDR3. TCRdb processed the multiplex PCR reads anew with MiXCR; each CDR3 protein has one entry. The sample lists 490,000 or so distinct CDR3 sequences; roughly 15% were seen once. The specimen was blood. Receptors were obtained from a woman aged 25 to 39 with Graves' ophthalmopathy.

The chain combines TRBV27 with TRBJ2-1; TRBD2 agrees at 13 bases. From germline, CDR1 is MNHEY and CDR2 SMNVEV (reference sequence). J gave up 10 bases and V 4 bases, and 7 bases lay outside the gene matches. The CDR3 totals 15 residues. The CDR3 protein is CASSWTSGSSSEQFF. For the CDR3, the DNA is TGTGCCAGCAGTTGGACTAGCGGGAGCTCGAGCGAGCAGTTCTTC.

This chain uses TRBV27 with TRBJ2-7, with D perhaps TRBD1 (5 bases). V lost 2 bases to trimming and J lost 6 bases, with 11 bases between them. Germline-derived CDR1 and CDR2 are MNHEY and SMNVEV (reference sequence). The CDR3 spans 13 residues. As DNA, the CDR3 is TGTGCCAGCAGTTTAAAGTCAGGGATCGAGCAGTACTTC. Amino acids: CASSLKSGIEQYF.

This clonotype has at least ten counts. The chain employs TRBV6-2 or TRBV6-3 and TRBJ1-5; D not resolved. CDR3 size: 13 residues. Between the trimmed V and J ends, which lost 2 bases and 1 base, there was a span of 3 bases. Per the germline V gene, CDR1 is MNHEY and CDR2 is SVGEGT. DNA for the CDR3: TGTGCCAGCAGTTACGAAAGCAATCAGCCCCAGCATTTT. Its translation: CASSYESNQPQHF.

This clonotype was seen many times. DNA for the CDR3: TGTGCCAGCAGACGACAGGGGGCTTCCTACGAGCAGTACTTC. Its protein is CASRRQGASYEQYF. V is TRBV12-3 or TRBV12-4 and J is TRBJ2-7; 10 bases match TRBD1. This CDR3 is 14 amino acids long. With V trimmed by 6 bases and J by 1 base, 3 bases remained unmatched.

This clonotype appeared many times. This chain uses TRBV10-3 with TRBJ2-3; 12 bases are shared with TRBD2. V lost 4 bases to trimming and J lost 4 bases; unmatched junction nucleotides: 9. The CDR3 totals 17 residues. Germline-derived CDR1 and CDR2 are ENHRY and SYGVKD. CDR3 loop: CAISVETSGRWADTQYF. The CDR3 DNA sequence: TGTGCCATCAGTGTCGAGACTAGCGGGAGATGGGCAGATACGCAGTATTTT.

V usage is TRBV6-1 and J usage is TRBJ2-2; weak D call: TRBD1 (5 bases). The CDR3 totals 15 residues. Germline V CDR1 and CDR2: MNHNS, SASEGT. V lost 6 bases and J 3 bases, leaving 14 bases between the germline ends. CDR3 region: CASRFGQIYTGELFF. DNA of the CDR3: TGTGCCAGCAGATTCGGACAAATTTACACCGGGGAGCTGTTTTTT.

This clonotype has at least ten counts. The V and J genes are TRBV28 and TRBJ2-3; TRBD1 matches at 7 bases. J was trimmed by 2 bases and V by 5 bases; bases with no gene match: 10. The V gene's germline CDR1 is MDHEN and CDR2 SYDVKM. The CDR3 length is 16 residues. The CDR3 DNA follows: TGTGCCAGCAGTCCCACCCGACAGGGACCCACAGATACGCAGTATTTT. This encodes CASSPTRQGPTDTQYF.

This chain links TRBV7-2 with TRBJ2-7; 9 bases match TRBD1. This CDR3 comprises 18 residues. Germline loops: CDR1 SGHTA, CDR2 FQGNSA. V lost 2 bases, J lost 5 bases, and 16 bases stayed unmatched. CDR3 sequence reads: CASSLTLQGAGAIDEQYF. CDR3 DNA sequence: TGTGCCAGCAGCTTAACCCTACAGGGGGCGGGAGCTATCGACGAGCAGTACTTC.

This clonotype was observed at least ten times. The CDR3 reads CSVPRWAGGSYNEQFF. CDR3 sequence (DNA): TGCAGCGTCCCACGGTGGGCGGGGGGCTCCTACAATGAGCAGTTCTTC. V usage is TRBV29-1 and J usage is TRBJ2-1, with TRBD2 matching 8 bases. Germline-derived CDR1 and CDR2 are SQVTM and ANQGSEA. The CDR3 totals 16 residues. V was pared by 6 bases and J by 0 bases, with 10 bases of the junction left unmatched.

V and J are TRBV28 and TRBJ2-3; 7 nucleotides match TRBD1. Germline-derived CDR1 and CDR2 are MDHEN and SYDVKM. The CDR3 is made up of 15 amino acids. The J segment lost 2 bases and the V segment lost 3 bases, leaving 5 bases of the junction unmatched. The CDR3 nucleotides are TGTGCCAGCAGTTTCCGGGACAGATCCACAGATACGCAGTATTTT. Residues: CASSFRDRSTDTQYF.

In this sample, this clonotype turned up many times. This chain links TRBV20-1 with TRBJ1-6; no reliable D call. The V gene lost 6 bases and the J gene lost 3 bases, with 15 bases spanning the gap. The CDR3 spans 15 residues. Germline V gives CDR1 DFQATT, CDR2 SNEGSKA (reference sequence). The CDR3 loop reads CSAPLSGGYNSPLHF. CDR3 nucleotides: TGCAGTGCCCCCTTGTCAGGAGGCTATAATTCACCCCTCCACTTT.

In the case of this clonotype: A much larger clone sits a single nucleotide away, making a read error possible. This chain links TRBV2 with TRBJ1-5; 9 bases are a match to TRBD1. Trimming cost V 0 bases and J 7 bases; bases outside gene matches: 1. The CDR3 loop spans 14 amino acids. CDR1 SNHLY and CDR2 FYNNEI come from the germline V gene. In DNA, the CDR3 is TGTGCCAGCAGTGAAGCACAGGGGGCCCAGCCCCAGCATTTT. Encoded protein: CASSEAQGAQPQHF.

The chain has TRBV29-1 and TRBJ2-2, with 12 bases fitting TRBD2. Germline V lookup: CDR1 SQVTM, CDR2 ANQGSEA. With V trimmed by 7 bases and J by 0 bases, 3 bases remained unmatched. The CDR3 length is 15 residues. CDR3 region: CSARLAGANTGELFF. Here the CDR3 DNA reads TGCAGCGCAAGACTAGCGGGAGCGAACACCGGGGAGCTGTTTTTT.

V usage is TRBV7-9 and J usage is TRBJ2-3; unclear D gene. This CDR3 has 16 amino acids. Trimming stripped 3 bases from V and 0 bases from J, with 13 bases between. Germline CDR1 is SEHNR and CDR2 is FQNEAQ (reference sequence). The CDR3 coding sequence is TGTGCCAGCAGCTTTGTACCTACTCGTAGCACAGATACGCAGTATTTT. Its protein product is CASSFVPTRSTDTQYF.

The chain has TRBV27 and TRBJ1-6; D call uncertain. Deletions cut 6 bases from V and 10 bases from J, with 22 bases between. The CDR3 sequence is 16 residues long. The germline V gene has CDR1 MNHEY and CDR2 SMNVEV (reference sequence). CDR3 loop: CASSPSSGWEFSPLHF. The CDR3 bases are TGTGCCAGCAGCCCTAGCTCGGGGTGGGAATTCTCACCCCTCCACTTT.

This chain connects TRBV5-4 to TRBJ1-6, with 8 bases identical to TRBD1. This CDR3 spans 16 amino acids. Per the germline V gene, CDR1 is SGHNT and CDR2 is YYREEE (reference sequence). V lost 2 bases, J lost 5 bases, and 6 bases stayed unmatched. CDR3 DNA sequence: TGTGCCAGCAGCTTCGCGGGACAGGCACATAATTCACCCCTCCACTTT. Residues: CASSFAGQAHNSPLHF. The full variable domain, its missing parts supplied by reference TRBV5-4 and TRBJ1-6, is ETGVTQSPTHLIKTRGQQVTLRCSSQSGHNTVSWYQQALGQGPQFIFQYYREEENGRGNFPPRFSGLQFPNYSSELNVNALELDDSALYLCASSFAGQAHNSPLHFGNGTRLTVT.

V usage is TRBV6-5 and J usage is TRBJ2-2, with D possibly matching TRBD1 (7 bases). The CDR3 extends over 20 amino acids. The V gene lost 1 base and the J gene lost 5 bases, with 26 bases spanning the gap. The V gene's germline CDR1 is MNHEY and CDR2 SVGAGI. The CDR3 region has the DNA TGTGCCAGCAGTTACTATACCGGAAAGGGTTTTGCAGGGGGGACCGGGGAGCTGTTTTTT. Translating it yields CASSYYTGKGFAGGTGELFF.

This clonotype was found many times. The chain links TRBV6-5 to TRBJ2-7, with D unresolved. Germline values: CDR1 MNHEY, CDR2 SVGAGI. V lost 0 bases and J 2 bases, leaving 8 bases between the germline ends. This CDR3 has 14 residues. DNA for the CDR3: TGTGCCAGCAGTTACTCAGGGCCAGCCTACGAGCAGTACTTC. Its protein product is CASSYSGPAYEQYF.